This T cell receptor (beta chain) was sequenced in a study of blood T cell repertoires in COVID-19. This CDR3 has 12 amino acids. Germline V CDR1 and CDR2: MNHEY, SMNVEV (reference sequence). V lost 0 bases, J lost 4 bases, and 3 bases lay in between. The protocol was immunoSEQ multiplex PCR, while the TCRdb copy is restricted to in-frame clones and leaves out a portion. The table shows roughly 200,000 clones, with about three quarters occurring only once. J is TRBJ2-5 and V is TRBV27, with D uncertain. The source of this sequence is an elderly woman with active or convalescent COVID-19. Sequencing was carried out using peripheral blood. The CDR3 DNA reads TGTGCCAGCAGTTTATCCGGAGAGACCCAGTACTTC. This encodes CASSLSGETQYF.